This entry lists 8 T cell receptor beta chains sequenced from one sample in a study of cytomegalovirus exposure and HLA in healthy donors. PCR used 60 Vbeta primers and 13 Jbeta primers. Only in-frame clones appear in the TCRdb table, and some are missing; sequencing was by immunoSEQ multiplex PCR. The sample data list about 120,000 clones. Sequencing was done on a sample of PBMCs. The receptors here all came from a woman in her thirties or forties in good health and CMV-seropositive.

V is TRBV9 and J is TRBJ2-7; 8 nucleotides match TRBD1. There are 14 residues in the CDR3. Germline CDR1 SGDLS, CDR2 YYNGEE. J lost 2 bases, V lost 0 bases, and 1 base had no gene match. The CDR3 loop reads CASSVGGQAYEQYF. CDR3 in DNA: TGTGCCAGCAGCGTAGGGGGACAGGCCTACGAGCAGTACTTC.

This chain uses TRBV11-1 with TRBJ2-1, with TRBD2 matching 7 bases. CDR3 size: 15 residues. V shed 5 bases, J shed 6 bases, and the junction held 10 bases outside the gene matches. Germline V gives CDR1 SGHAT, CDR2 FQDESV (reference sequence). For the CDR3, the DNA is TGTGCCAGCAGCCCCCCATTCGCGGGAGTCAATGAGCAGTTCTTC. This translates into CASSPPFAGVNEQFF.

This sequence joins TRBV5-1 and TRBJ2-7; 8 nucleotides match TRBD1. V lost 0 bases and J lost 3; bases outside the gene matches: 5. This CDR3 comprises 15 residues. Germline CDR1 and CDR2: SGHRS and YFSETQ. The CDR3 region is CASSLGTGNNYEQYF. The DNA for the CDR3 is TGCGCCAGCAGCTTGGGGACAGGGAATAACTACGAGCAGTACTTC.

As to this clone: The sample carries other DNA sequences with the same CDR3. V is TRBV19 and J is TRBJ1-5; 9 bases agree with TRBD1. The CDR3 spans 19 residues. Trimming at V came to 5 bases and at J to 3 bases, leaving 17 bases not matched to a gene. CDR1 LNHDA and CDR2 SQIVND come from the germline V gene (reference sequence). The CDR3 DNA reads as TGTGCCAGTAGTTCCCGGGACAGGGCTGGAAAGGCCATCAATCAGCCCCAGCATTTT. Its translation: CASSSRDRAGKAINQPQHF.

The rearrangement joins TRBV4-3 to TRBJ2-2; 8 bases are shared with TRBD2. V lost 2 bases and J lost 7; bases outside the gene matches: 3. Germline CDR1 and CDR2: LGHNA and YSLEER. This CDR3 has 14 amino acids. The CDR3: CASSQTSGVGELFF. The CDR3 nucleotides read TGCGCCAGCAGCCAAACTAGCGGAGTCGGGGAGCTGTTTTTT.

The rearrangement uses TRBV9 and TRBJ1-1; D uncertain. Germline V CDR1 and CDR2: SGDLS, YYNGEE. The CDR3 consists of 12 residues. V shed 7 bases and J shed 1 base, with 8 bases lying between them. The CDR3 bases are TGTGCCAGCGGGCGACCGAACACTGAAGCTTTCTTT. Translation gives CASGRPNTEAFF.

The chain combines TRBV11-2 with TRBJ2-2, with 7 bases fitting TRBD2. Germline lookup yields CDR1 SGHAT and CDR2 FQNNGV. The CDR3 consists of 16 residues. With 2 bases clipped from V and 1 base from J, the junction kept 4 bases outside the gene matches. CDR3 nucleotides: TGTGCCAGCAGCTTAAGCGGGACGGTGAACACCGGGGAGCTGTTTTTT. Its protein product is CASSLSGTVNTGELFF.

The rearrangement links TRBV5-1 to TRBJ2-1; D perhaps matches TRBD1 (8 bases). From germline, CDR1 is SGHRS and CDR2 YFSETQ. This CDR3 comprises 21 residues. The ends were cut back, 0 bases at V and 1 base at J, with 26 bases in the middle. The chain's CDR3 is CASSLASRPGGGRSSYNEQFF. The DNA for the CDR3 is TGCGCCAGCAGCTTGGCCTCAAGGCCAGGGGGCGGGAGATCGTCCTACAATGAGCAGTTCTTC. The full variable domain, rest sourced from reference TRBV5-1 and TRBJ2-1, is KAGVTQTPRYLIKTRGQQVTLSCSPISGHRSVSWYQQTPGQGLQFLFEYFSETQRNKGNFPGRFSGRQFSNSRSEMNVSTLELGDSALYLCASSLASRPGGGRSSYNEQFFGPGTRLTVL.